This TCR beta chain was sequenced in a study of shared clonotypes between healthy human individuals. Overall study findings and caveats: Against clonotypes common to all four donors, non-shared ones had lower generation probabilities. Rarefaction curves obtained for sorted subsets showed sequencing incomplete despite large depth.

On this clone: The target antigen is unknown.

At a deep level, the assay was run. Genomic DNA of every subset was divided equally among multiple immunoSEQ plates. Clones were read by immunoSEQ multiplex PCR, and TCRdb kept only the in-frame ones, dropping some. The repertoire includes 200,000 to 250,000 clones, under 80% of them detected once, and around 10% sits in the top ten. Sequenced: memory CD4+ T cells sorted from blood. Subset: CD45RA-negative fraction. This receptor was taken from a man aged 25-45 years in good health.

The CDR3 coding sequence is TGTGCCAGCAGCTGGGACTCCTACGAGCAGTACTTC. It is translated as CASSWDSYEQYF. V and J are TRBV5-4 and TRBJ2-7, with unresolved D. This CDR3 contains 12 residues. V was trimmed by 3 bases and J by 0 bases, leaving 4 bases between them. Germline V gives CDR1 SGHNT, CDR2 YYREEE (reference sequence).